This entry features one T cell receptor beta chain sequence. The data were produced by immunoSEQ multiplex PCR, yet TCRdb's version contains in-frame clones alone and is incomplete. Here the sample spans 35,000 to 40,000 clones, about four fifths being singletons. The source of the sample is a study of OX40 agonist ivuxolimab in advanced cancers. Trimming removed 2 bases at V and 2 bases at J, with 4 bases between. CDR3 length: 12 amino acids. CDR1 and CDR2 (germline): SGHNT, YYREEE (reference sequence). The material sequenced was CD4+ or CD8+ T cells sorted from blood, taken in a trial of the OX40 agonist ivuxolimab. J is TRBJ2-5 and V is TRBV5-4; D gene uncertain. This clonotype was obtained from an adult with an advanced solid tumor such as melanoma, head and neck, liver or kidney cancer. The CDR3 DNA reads TGTGCCAGCAGCTTCTTGCAAGAGACCCAGTACTTC. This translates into CASSFLQETQYF.